A few counts support the clone carrying this T cell receptor beta chain. The antigen remains unidentified. This entry comes from a study of blood T cells in healthy people across ages. Study conclusions and caveats: Among long-lived donors, naive CD4+ cells were more numerous and diversity higher than in aged donors.

A sample-barcoded 5' primer and a J-beta primer mix were used in a second PCR of roughly 7 to 12 cycles. A tag from a template-switch adaptor with 12 random nucleotides marked each cDNA molecule. Each CDR3 protein gets one entry after TCRdb re-called the 5' RACE reads with MiXCR. Of about 1 million distinct CDR3 sequences listed, roughly a quarter are singletons. The germline V gene encodes CDR1 KGHDR and CDR2 SFDVKD. The germline V and J ends were trimmed by 12 bases and 5 bases, with 16 bases remaining between them. This CDR3 comprises 13 residues. The data also belong to a second study, concerning T cells of mothers and their children. From that report: With the M1S primer of the second PCR, sample barcodes and 2-4 random nucleotides were added. The study obtained over 8 million TCR beta CDR3 reads per mother and around 3 million per child.

The clonotype comes from a girl aged 2 to 10 in good health. What was sequenced was blood. V usage is TRBV24-1 and J usage is TRBJ2-1; tentative D call: TRBD2 (7 bases). CDR3: CAVRGGGNNEQFF. CDR3 DNA sequence: TGTGCCGTAAGGGGGGGGGGAAACAATGAGCAGTTCTTC.